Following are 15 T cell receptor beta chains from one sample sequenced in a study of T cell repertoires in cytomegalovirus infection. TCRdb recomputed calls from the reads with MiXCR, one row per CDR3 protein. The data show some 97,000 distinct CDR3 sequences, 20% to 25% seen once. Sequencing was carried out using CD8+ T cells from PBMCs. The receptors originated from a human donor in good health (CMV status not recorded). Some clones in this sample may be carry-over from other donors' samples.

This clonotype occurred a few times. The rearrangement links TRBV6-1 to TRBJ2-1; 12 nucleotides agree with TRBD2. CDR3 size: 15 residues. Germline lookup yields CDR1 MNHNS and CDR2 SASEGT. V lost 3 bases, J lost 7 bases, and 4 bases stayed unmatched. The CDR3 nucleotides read TGTGCCAGCAGTGAGAGGACTAGCGGGGCGAATGAGCAGTTCTTC. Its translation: CASSERTSGANEQFF.

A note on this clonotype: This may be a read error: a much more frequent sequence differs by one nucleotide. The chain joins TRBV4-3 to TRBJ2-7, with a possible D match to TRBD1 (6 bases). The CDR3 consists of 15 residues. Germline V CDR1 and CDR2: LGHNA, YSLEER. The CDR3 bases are TGCGCCAGCCGCCAAGATACAGGGACCTCCTACGAGCAGTACTTC. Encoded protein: CASRQDTGTSYEQYF.

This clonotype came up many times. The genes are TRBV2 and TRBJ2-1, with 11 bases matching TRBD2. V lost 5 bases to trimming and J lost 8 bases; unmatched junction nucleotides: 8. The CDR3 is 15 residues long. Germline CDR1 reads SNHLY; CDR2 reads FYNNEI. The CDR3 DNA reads TGTGCCAGCAGTTTTAGCGGGGGGGCCGGGTATGAGCAGTTCTTC. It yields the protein CASSFSGGAGYEQFF.

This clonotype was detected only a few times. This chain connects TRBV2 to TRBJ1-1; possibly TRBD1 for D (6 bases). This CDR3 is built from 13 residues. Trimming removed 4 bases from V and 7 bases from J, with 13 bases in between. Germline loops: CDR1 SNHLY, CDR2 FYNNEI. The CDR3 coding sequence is TGTGCCAGCAGTGGAGCGACAGGCTATGAAGCTTTCTTT. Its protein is CASSGATGYEAFF. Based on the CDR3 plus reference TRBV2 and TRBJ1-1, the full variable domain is EPEVTQTPSHQVTQMGQEVILRCVPISNHLYFYWYRQILGQKVEFLVSFYNNEISEKSEIFDDQFSVERPDGSNFTLKIRSTKLEDSAMYFCASSGATGYEAFFGQGTRLTVV.

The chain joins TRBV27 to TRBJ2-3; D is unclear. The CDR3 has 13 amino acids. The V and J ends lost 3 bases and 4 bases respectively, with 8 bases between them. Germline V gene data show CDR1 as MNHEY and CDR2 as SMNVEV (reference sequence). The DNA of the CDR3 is TGTGCCAGCAGTTTCGGCAGCGCAGATACGCAGTATTTT. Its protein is CASSFGSADTQYF.

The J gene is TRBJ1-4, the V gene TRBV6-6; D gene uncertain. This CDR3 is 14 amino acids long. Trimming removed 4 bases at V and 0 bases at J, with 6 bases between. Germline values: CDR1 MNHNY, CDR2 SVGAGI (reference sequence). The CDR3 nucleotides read TGTGCCAGCAGTTCCCCCCCAACTAATGAAAAACTGTTTTTT. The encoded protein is CASSSPPTNEKLFF.

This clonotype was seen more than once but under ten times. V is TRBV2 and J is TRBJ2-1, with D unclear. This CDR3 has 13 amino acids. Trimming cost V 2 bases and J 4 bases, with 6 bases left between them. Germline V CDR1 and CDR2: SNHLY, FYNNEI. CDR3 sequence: CASSEPRYNEQFF. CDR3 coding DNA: TGTGCCAGCAGTGAACCCAGATACAATGAGCAGTTCTTC.

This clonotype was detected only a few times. The CDR3 DNA is TGTGCCAGCAGTGATGAAGGTTGGGGGGCCAAAAACATTCAGTACTTC. Translating gives CASSDEGWGAKNIQYF. V usage is TRBV25-1 and J usage is TRBJ2-4, with D possibly being TRBD1 or TRBD2 (5 bases each). The CDR3 contains 16 residues. V was clipped by 3 bases and J by 1 base, with 13 bases between them. CDR1 MGHDK and CDR2 SYGVNS come from the germline V gene.

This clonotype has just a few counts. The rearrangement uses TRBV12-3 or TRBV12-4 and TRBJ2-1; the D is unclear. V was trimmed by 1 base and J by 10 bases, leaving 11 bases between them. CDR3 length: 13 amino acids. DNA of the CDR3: TGTGCCAGCAGTTTAGGGGTCTCCGGGGAGCAGTTCTTC. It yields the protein CASSLGVSGEQFF.

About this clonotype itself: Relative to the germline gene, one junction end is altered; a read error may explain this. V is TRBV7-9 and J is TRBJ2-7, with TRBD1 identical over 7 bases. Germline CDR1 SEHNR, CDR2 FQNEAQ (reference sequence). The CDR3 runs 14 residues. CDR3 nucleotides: TGTGCCAGCAGTTTAGGGGGCCTTCCCTACGAGCAGTACTTC. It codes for CASSLGGLPYEQYF.

CDR3 protein: CSARDSVIRAGSNYGYTF. CDR3 sequence (DNA): TGCAGTGCTAGAGATTCGGTCATTCGGGCAGGGAGTAACTATGGCTACACCTTC. The rearrangement joins TRBV20-1 to TRBJ1-2; TRBD1 is a possible D gene (5 bases). With 0 bases removed from V and 1 base from J, the gap between germline ends came to 21 bases. Per germline, CDR1 DFQATT and CDR2 SNEGSKA (reference sequence). The length of the CDR3 is 18 residues.

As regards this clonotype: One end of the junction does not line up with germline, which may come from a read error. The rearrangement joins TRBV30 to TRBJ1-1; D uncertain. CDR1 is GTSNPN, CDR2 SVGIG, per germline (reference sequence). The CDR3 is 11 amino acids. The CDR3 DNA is TGTGCCTGGAGCCTTTCTACTGAGGCTTCCTTT. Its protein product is CAWSLSTEASF.

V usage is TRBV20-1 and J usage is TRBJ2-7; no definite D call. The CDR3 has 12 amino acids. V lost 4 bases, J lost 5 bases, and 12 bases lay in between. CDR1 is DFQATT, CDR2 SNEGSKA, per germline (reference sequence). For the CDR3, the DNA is TGCAGTGCTAACGGCCCTTCCGACGAGCAGTACTTC. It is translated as CSANGPSDEQYF.

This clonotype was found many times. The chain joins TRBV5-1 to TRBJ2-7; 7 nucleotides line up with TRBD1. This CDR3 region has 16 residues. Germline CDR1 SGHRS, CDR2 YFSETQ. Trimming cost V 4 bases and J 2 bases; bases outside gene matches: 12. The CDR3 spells CASSEARQGNTYEQYF. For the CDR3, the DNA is TGCGCCAGCAGCGAAGCAAGACAGGGAAATACCTACGAGCAGTACTTC.

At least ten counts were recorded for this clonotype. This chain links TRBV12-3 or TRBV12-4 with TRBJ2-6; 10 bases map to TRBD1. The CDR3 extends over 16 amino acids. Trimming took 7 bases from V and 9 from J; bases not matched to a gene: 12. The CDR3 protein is CASTPPGQGTINVLTF. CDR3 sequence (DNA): TGTGCCAGCACCCCACCGGGACAGGGGACCATCAACGTCCTGACTTTC.